This T cell receptor beta chain was documented in a study of early T cells in non-severe SARS-CoV-2 infection. TCRdb processed the 5' RACE reads anew with MiXCR; each CDR3 protein has one entry. Here the sample spans about 25,000 distinct CDR3 sequences, approximately 5% being singletons. This clonotype has ten or more counts. CDR1 and CDR2 from the germline V gene are SQVTM and ANQGSEA. This CDR3 spans 11 amino acids. Between the trimmed V and J ends, which lost 5 bases and 4 bases, there was a span of 8 bases. The material sequenced was whole blood. V gene TRBV29-1 combines with J gene TRBJ1-1; TRBD1 is a possible D gene (5 bases). This sequence was found in an adult who was a healthcare worker with PCR-confirmed SARS-CoV-2 infection or an uninfected control (not recorded which). CDR3 sequence (DNA): TGCAGCGTTTATGGGGGCACTGAAGCTTTCTTT. Protein: CSVYGGTEAFF.